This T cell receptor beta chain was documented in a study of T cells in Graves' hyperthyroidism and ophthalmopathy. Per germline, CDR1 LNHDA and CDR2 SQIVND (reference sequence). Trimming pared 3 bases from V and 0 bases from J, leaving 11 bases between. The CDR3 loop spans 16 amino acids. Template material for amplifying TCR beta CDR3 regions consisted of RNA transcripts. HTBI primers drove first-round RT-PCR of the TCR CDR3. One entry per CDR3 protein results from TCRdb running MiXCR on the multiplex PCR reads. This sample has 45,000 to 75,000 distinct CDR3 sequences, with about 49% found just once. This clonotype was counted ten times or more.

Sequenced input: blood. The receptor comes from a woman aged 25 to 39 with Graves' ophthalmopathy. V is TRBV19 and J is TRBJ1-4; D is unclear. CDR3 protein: CASSIPSGATNEKLFF. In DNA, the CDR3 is TGTGCCAGTAGTATCCCCTCCGGGGCAACTAATGAAAAACTGTTTTTT. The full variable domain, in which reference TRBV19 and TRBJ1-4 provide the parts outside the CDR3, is DGGITQSPKYLFRKEGQNVTLSCEQNLNHDAMYWYRQDPGQGLRLIYYSQIVNDFQKGDIAEGYSVSREKKESFPLTVTSAQKNPTAFYLCASSIPSGATNEKLFFGSGTQLSVL.